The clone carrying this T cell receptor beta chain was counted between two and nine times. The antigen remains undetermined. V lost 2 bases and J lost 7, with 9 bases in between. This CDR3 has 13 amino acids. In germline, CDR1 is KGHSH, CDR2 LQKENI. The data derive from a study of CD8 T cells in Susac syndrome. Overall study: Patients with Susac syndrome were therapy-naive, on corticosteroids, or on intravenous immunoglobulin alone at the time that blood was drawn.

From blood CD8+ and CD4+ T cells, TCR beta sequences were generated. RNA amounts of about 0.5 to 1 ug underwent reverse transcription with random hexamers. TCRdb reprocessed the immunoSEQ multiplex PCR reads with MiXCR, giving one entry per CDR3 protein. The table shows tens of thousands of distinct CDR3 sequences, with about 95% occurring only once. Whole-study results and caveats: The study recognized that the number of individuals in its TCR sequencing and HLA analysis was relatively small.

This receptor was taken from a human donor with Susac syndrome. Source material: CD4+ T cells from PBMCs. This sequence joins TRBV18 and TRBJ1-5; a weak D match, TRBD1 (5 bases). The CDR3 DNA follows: TGTGCCAGCTCACCATCGGGGGGACAGCCCCAGCATTTT. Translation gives CASSPSGGQPQHF.